This TCR beta chain was obtained from a study of tumor-infiltrating lymphocytes in primary liver carcinoma. Worth noting for this clonotype: At one end, the junction sequence differs from germline, possibly due to a read error.

TCR beta cDNA was made from 500 ng total RNA with a constant-region primer. Slightly modified ARM-PCR with three nested multiplex PCR rounds yielded TCR beta libraries. Researchers ran the first two PCR rounds for roughly 10 cycles each with TRBV1-TRBV30 forward primers and a C-beta reverse primer. TCRdb ran MiXCR on the multiplex PCR reads and lists one entry per CDR3 protein. This table holds fewer than 200,000 distinct CDR3 sequences, around four fifths found once. Scientists recovered RNA and DNA together from approximately 20-30 mg of unsorted bulk tissue. Germline CDR1 is SGHDT and CDR2 is YYEEEE. The CDR3 is 14 amino acids.

The TCR originated in a man in his forties with primary liver carcinoma and hepatitis B virus infection. The chain carries TRBV5-6 and TRBJ1-1; D unclear. Sequences were obtained from tumor tissue from primary liver carcinoma. The CDR3 DNA reads TGTGCCAGCAGCTTTCACGGATATAACACTGAAGCTTTTTTT. It encodes CASSFHGYNTEAFF.